The present T cell receptor beta chain was sequenced within a study of beta chain features in type 1 diabetes. Study overall: Patient and healthy donor groups were alike in age, gender and cell yields.

With respect to this clone: Its antigen is undetermined. This same CDR3 is encoded by further DNA sequences in the sample.

Study-wide points: All four CD4+ subsets of Type 1 diabetes patients contained TCRB CDR3s that were moderately but significantly shorter. Fewer junction insertions and more nucleotide deletions appeared in type 1 diabetes patients.

Expressed TCRB transcripts were sequenced because the entire RNA isolate underwent reverse transcription. Generated by immunoSEQ multiplex PCR, the TCRdb table keeps only in-frame clones and is missing some. The table records about 360,000 clones, roughly 12% of them present only once. The sample comprised naive CD4+ T cells from blood. The TCR sequence derives from a man aged 18 to 29 in good health.

CDR3 nucleotide sequence: TGTGCCAGCAGCTTAGGCGGCCAAGAGACCCAGTACTTC. Translated, it gives CASSLGGQETQYF. The chain links TRBV7-3 to TRBJ2-5, with D hard to call. Germline CDR1 and CDR2: SGHTA and FQGTGA. The germline V and J ends were trimmed by 2 bases and 1 base, with 5 bases remaining between them. This CDR3 is 13 amino acids long.